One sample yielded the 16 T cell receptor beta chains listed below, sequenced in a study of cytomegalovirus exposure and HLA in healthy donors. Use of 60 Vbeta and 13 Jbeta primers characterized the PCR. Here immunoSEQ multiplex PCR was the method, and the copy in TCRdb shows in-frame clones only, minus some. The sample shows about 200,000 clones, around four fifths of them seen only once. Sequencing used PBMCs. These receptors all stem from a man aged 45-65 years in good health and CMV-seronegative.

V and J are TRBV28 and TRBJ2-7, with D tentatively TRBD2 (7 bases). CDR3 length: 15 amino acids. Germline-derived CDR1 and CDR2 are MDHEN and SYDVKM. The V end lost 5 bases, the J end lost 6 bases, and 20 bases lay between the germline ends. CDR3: CASSPRAGLGAEQYF. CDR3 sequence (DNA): TGTGCCAGCAGTCCCCGAGCGGGATTGGGGGCCGAGCAGTACTTC.

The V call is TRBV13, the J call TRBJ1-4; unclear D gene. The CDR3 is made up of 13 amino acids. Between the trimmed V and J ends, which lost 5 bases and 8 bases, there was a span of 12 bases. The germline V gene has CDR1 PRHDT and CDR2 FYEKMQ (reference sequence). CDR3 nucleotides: TGTGCCAGCAGCCCTAGAGCGGGGGAAAAACTGTTTTTT. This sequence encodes CASSPRAGEKLFF. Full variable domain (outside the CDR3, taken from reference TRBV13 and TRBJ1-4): AAGVIQSPRHLIKEKRETATLKCYPIPRHDTVYWYQQGPGQDPQFLISFYEKMQSDKGSIPDRFSAQQFSDYHSELNMSSLELGDSALYFCASSPRAGEKLFFGSGTQLSVL.

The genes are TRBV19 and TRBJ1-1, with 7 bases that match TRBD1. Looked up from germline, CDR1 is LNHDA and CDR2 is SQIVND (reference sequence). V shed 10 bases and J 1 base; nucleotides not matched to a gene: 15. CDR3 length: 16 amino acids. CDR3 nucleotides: TGTGCCACGAGAGACAGGGAGCGGAACGCGAACACTGAAGCTTTCTTT. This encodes CATRDRERNANTEAFF.

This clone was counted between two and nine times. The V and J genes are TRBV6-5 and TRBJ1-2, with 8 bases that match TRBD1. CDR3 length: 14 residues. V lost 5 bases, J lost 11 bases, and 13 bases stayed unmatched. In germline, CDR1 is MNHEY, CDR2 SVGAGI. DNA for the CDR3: TGTGCCAGCAGTAATACAGGGGGAACCATGCGATACACCTTC. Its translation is CASSNTGGTMRYTF.

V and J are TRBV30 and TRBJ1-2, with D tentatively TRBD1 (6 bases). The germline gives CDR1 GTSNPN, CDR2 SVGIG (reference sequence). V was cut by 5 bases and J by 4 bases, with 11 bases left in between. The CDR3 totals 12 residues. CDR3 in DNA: TGTGCCTGGTACAGGGACCCCTATGGCTACACCTTC. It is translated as CAWYRDPYGYTF.

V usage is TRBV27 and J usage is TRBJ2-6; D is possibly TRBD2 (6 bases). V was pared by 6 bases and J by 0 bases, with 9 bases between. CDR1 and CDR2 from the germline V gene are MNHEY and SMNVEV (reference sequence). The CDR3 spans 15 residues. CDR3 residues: CASRPGGSGANVLTF. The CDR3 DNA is TGTGCCAGCAGACCCGGGGGCTCTGGGGCCAACGTCCTGACTTTC.

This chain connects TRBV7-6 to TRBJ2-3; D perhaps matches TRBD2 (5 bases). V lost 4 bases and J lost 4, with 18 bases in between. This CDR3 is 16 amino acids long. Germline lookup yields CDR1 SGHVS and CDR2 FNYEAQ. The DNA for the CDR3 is TGTGCCAGCAGCTGGGGAGCGGAAGCTAGTCCAGATACGCAGTATTTT. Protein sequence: CASSWGAEASPDTQYF.

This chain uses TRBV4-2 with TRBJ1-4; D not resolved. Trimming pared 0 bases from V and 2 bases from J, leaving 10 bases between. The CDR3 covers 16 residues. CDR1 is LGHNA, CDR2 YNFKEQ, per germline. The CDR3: CASSQDGGYTNEKLFF. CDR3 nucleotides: TGTGCCAGCAGCCAAGACGGCGGGTATACTAATGAAAAACTGTTTTTT.

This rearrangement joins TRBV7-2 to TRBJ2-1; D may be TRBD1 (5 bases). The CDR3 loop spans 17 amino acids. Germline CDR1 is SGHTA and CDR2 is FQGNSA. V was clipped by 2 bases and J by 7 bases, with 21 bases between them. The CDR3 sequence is CASSLRGWSLVPNEQFF. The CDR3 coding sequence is TGTGCCAGCAGCTTAAGGGGCTGGTCCCTAGTCCCAAATGAGCAGTTCTTC.

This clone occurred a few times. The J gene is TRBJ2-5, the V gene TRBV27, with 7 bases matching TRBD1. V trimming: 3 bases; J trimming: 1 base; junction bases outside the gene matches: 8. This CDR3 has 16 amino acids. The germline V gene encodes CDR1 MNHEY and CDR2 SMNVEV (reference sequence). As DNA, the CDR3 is TGTGCCAGCAGTTTCCTCCCCCGGGACAGCCAAGAGACCCAGTACTTC. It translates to CASSFLPRDSQETQYF.

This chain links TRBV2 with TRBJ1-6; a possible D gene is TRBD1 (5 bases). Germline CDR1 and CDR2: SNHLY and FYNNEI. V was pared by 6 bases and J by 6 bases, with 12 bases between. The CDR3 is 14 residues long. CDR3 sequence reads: CASRGLDTNSPLHF. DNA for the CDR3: TGTGCCAGCAGGGGACTTGACACTAATTCACCCCTCCACTTT.

This CDR3 is CASSPATRQGAFEQFF. The CDR3, as DNA: TGTGCCAGCAGTCCTGCTACGAGACAGGGGGCCTTTGAGCAGTTCTTC. The gene calls are TRBV27 and TRBJ2-1; 10 bases agree with TRBD1. The germline CDR1 and CDR2 sequences are MNHEY and SMNVEV (reference sequence). J gave up 9 bases and V 5 bases, and 13 bases lay outside the gene matches. The CDR3 is 16 residues long.

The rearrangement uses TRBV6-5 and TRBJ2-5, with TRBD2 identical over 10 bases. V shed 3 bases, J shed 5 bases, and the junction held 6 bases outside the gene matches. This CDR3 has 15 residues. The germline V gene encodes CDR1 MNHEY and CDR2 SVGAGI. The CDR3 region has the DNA TGTGCCAGCAGTTATTCTAGCGGGGGCGGGGAGACCCAGTACTTC. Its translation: CASSYSSGGGETQYF.

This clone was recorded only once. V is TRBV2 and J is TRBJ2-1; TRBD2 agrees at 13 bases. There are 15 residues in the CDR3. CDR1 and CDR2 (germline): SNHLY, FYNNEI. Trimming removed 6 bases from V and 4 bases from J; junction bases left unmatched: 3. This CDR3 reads CASSGLAGAYNEQFF. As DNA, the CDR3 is TGTGCCAGCAGCGGACTAGCGGGAGCGTACAATGAGCAGTTCTTC.

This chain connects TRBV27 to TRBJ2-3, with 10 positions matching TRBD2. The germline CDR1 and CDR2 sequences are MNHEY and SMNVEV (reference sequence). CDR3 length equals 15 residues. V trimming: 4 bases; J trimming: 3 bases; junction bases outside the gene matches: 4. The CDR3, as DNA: TGTGCCAGCAGTTCCCCTAGCGGGAGAACAGATACGCAGTATTTT. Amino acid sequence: CASSSPSGRTDTQYF.

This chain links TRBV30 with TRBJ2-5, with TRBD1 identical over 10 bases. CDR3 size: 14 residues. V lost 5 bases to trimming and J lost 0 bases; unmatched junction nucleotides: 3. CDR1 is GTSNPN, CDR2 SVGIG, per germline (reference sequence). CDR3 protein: CAWGTGANQETQYF. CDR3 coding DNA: TGTGCCTGGGGGACAGGGGCCAACCAAGAGACCCAGTACTTC. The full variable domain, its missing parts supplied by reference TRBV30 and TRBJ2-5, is SQTIHQWPATLVQPVGSPLSLECTVEGTSNPNLYWYRQAAGRGLQLLFYSVGIGQISSEVPQNLSASRPQDRQFILSSKKLLLSDSGFYLCAWGTGANQETQYFGPGTRLLVL.